These 14 T cell receptor beta chains originate from one sample sequenced in a study of shared clonotypes between healthy human individuals. Naive CD8 populations comprised CD45RO-negative cells positively selected for CCR7, excluding terminally differentiated effector memory CD45RA+ cells. Profiling relied on immunoSEQ multiplex PCR, and the TCRdb table lists in-frame clones only, not all of them. The table includes over 2,000,000 clones, 85% to 95% detected once. Sequencing was performed on naive CD8+ T cells from PBMCs. The receptors here all came from a man between 18 and 29 years old in good health. Some clones in this sample may be carry-over from other donors' samples.

V and J are TRBV5-6 and TRBJ2-1; tentatively, D is TRBD2 (6 bases). CDR1 SGHDT and CDR2 YYEEEE come from the germline V gene. The CDR3 has 15 residues. V was pared by 2 bases and J by 10 bases, with 19 bases between. The CDR3 protein is CASSFLAGGPWEQFF. The CDR3 DNA reads as TGTGCCAGCAGCTTCCTAGCAGGAGGGCCTTGGGAGCAGTTCTTC.

The V gene is TRBV29-1, the J gene TRBJ2-7; maybe TRBD2 (5 bases). V lost 2 bases and J 6 bases, leaving 11 bases between the germline ends. The CDR3 is made up of 12 amino acids. The germline V gene encodes CDR1 SQVTM and CDR2 ANQGSEA. CDR3 region: CSVEFRGFEQYF. The DNA for the CDR3 is TGCAGCGTTGAATTTCGGGGTTTCGAGCAGTACTTC.

About this clone: This sample includes further DNA sequences coding for the same CDR3. For the CDR3, the DNA is TGCAGCGTTATTGGGACAGGGCCCTACGAGCAGTACTTC. Protein sequence: CSVIGTGPYEQYF. The chain recombines TRBV29-1 with TRBJ2-7, with 9 bases that match TRBD1. CDR1 SQVTM and CDR2 ANQGSEA come from the germline V gene. V dropped 5 bases and J dropped 2; count of bases not matched to a gene: 4. The CDR3 has 13 residues.

The CDR3 DNA follows: TGCGCCAGCAGCCAAGTAGGAAAACAGGTTCCTAGGGGCACTGAAGCTTTCTTT. Encoded protein: CASSQVGKQVPRGTEAFF. The chain combines TRBV4-1 with TRBJ1-1; D may be TRBD1 (5 bases). The CDR3 has 18 residues. The germline CDR1 and CDR2 sequences are MGHRA and YSYEKL. V lost 1 base and J lost 4, with 22 bases in between.

J is TRBJ2-7 and V is TRBV29-1; a weak D match, TRBD2 (6 bases). This CDR3 contains 13 residues. The V end lost 5 bases, the J end lost 1 base, and 12 bases lay between the germline ends. The germline V gene has CDR1 SQVTM and CDR2 ANQGSEA. DNA for the CDR3: TGCAGCGTTATGGGCGGGGAATCCTACGAGCAGTACTTC. Protein sequence: CSVMGGESYEQYF.

J is TRBJ2-5 and V is TRBV6-6, with D unresolved. Germline assignment: CDR1 MNHNY and CDR2 SVGAGI (reference sequence). Trimming removed 4 bases at V and 5 bases at J, with 11 bases between. This CDR3 contains 13 residues. Here the CDR3 reads CASSSYWTETQYF. For the CDR3, the DNA is TGTGCCAGCAGTTCATACTGGACGGAGACCCAGTACTTC.

The chain is built from TRBV19 and TRBJ2-2; 8 nucleotides agree with TRBD1. V lost 5 bases and J lost 4; bases outside the gene matches: 6. The CDR3 is 15 residues long. Per the germline V gene, CDR1 is LNHDA and CDR2 is SQIVND (reference sequence). The CDR3, as DNA: TGTGCCAGTAGTCCAGACAGGGGTTTCACCGGGGAGCTGTTTTTT. This translates into CASSPDRGFTGELFF.

This clone was found once. V gene TRBV4-3 combines with J gene TRBJ1-2, with TRBD1 as a possible D gene (5 bases). V shed 2 bases and J shed 10 bases, with 26 bases lying between them. Germline V gene sequence: CDR1 LGHNA, CDR2 YSLEER. The CDR3 contains 17 residues. CDR3 residues: CASSQPGAGLREILYTF. CDR3 bases: TGCGCCAGCAGCCAACCCGGCGCGGGACTCCGGGAAATCCTCTACACCTTC.

The chain is built from TRBV9 and TRBJ2-1; 8 bases match TRBD2. Germline V lookup: CDR1 SGDLS, CDR2 YYNGEE. The CDR3 spans 15 residues. The V segment lost 0 bases and the J segment 8 bases; nucleotides outside the gene matches: 7. CDR3 coding DNA: TGTGCCAGCAGCGTAGTAGCTAGCGGGTACGATGAGCAGTTCTTC. Its protein product is CASSVVASGYDEQFF.

The V and J genes are TRBV5-6 and TRBJ2-3; 12 bases fit TRBD2. The CDR3 spans 16 residues. CDR1 is SGHDT and CDR2 is YYEEEE in the germline V gene. Trimming removed 4 bases from V and 5 bases from J; junction bases left unmatched: 8. The CDR3 spells CASSPGLAGRGDTQYF. In DNA form, the CDR3 reads TGTGCCAGCAGCCCCGGACTAGCGGGAAGGGGAGATACGCAGTATTTT.

V usage is TRBV27 and J usage is TRBJ1-5, with D possibly TRBD1 on 5 matching bases. The CDR3 runs to 14 residues. With 11 bases removed from V and 7 bases from J, the gap between germline ends came to 21 bases. CDR1 is MNHEY and CDR2 is SMNVEV in the germline V gene (reference sequence). CDR3 sequence reads: CARDIGAVNQPQHF. CDR3 DNA sequence: TGTGCCCGTGATATAGGGGCGGTCAACCAGCCCCAGCATTTT.

This rearrangement joins TRBV4-3 to TRBJ2-3; 9 nucleotides agree with TRBD2. The CDR3 length is 19 residues. The ends lost 2 bases at V and 1 base at J; junction bases unmatched: 13. The V gene's germline CDR1 is LGHNA and CDR2 YSLEER. CDR3 nucleotides: TGCGCCAGCAGCCAAAGGTGGCGGGCGGGAGGGCCGGGCACAGATACGCAGTATTTT. Translating it yields CASSQRWRAGGPGTDTQYF.

This clone was detected only once. The V gene is TRBV7-2, the J gene TRBJ2-1; TRBD2 is a possible D gene (5 bases). Trimming pared 1 base from V and 9 bases from J, leaving 13 bases between. CDR1 is SGHTA and CDR2 is FQGNSA in the germline V gene. This CDR3 contains 14 residues. In nucleotides, the CDR3 is TGTGCCAGCAGCTTAGTGGGTAGCGAGTCTGAGCAGTTCTTC. Its translation is CASSLVGSESEQFF.

V gene TRBV10-2 combines with J gene TRBJ2-1; D possibly corresponds to TRBD2 (6 bases). Germline CDR1 WSHSY, CDR2 SAAADI. The V end lost 0 bases, the J end lost 9 bases, and 6 bases lay between the germline ends. CDR3 size: 12 residues. CDR3 sequence reads: CASSESRGEQFF. The CDR3 DNA sequence: TGCGCCAGCAGTGAGTCGCGGGGTGAGCAGTTCTTC.